The 9 T cell receptor beta chains listed next were all sequenced from one sample in a study of T cells in Graves' hyperthyroidism and ophthalmopathy. Amplification of TCR beta CDR3 regions was performed using RNA transcripts as template. HTBI primers were employed in a first-round RT-PCR of the TCR CDR3. TCRdb reanalysed the multiplex PCR reads using MiXCR and keeps one entry per CDR3 protein. The sample records more than 650,000 distinct CDR3 sequences, about 15% being singletons. Input material: blood. The source is a woman under 30 with Graves' hyperthyroidism.

This clonotype was counted between two and nine times. V usage is TRBV3-1 and J usage is TRBJ1-4; D is perhaps TRBD1 (6 bases). V was clipped by 4 bases and J by 8 bases, with 11 bases between them. Germline V CDR1 and CDR2: LGHDT, YNNKEL (reference sequence). The CDR3 extends over 13 amino acids. The CDR3 protein is CASSPEGGEKLFF. The CDR3 nucleotides are TGTGCCAGCAGCCCCGAGGGGGGCGAAAAACTGTTTTTT. Full variable domain (missing parts from reference TRBV3-1 and TRBJ1-4): DTAVSQTPKYLVTQMGNDKSIKCEQNLGHDTMYWYKQDSKKFLKIMFSYNNKELIINETVPNRFSPKSPDKAHLNLHINSLELGDSAVYFCASSPEGGEKLFFGSGTQLSVL.

This clonotype has more than one count but fewer than ten. The chain recombines TRBV7-8 with TRBJ1-4, with D tentatively TRBD1 (6 bases). Trimming shortened V by 2 bases and J by 6 bases, and 22 bases separated the two germline ends. The CDR3 spans 18 residues. Germline-derived CDR1 and CDR2 are SGHVS and FQNEAQ. Here the CDR3 reads CASSLLGVSGQLYEKLFF. DNA for the CDR3: TGTGCCAGCAGCTTACTGGGAGTCTCCGGACAGCTCTATGAAAAACTGTTTTTT.

This clonotype was observed many times. The genes are TRBV6-6 and TRBJ2-1; 10 bases line up with TRBD2. Germline lookup yields CDR1 MNHNY and CDR2 SVGAGI (reference sequence). This CDR3 has 19 residues. The V gene end was trimmed by 3 bases and the J gene end by 4 bases; junction bases not matched to a gene: 15. The CDR3 loop reads CASSYFPSSTSGVYNEQFF. CDR3 in DNA: TGTGCCAGCAGTTATTTCCCTTCTTCAACTAGCGGGGTTTACAATGAGCAGTTCTTC.

Details on this clonotype: Relative to the germline gene, one junction end is altered; a read error may explain this. This chain joins TRBV3-1 and TRBJ2-7; 8 bases match TRBD1. The V gene's germline CDR1 is LGHDT and CDR2 YNNKEL (reference sequence). The CDR3 runs 19 residues. The CDR3 spells CTSSPRGQDRAVVSYEQYF. The CDR3 DNA sequence: TGTACCAGCAGTCCGCGGGGACAGGATCGAGCGGTGGTTTCCTACGAGCAGTACTTC.

This clonotype was counted many times. J is TRBJ1-1 and V is TRBV28; D is perhaps TRBD1 (5 bases). The V end was cut by 7 bases, the J end by 6 bases, with 15 bases between. The CDR3 runs to 13 residues. Germline V gives CDR1 MDHEN, CDR2 SYDVKM. In DNA, the CDR3 is TGTGCCAGCAACAATCTTGCCAGGGCTGAAGCTTTCTTT. Protein product: CASNNLARAEAFF.

This clonotype was counted a few times. The CDR3 DNA reads TGCAGTGCAGGGACAGGGGCCCTAAACTATGGCTACACCTTC. Translated, it gives CSAGTGALNYGYTF. The V and J genes are TRBV20-1 and TRBJ1-2; 10 bases are a match to TRBD1. The germline V gene encodes CDR1 DFQATT and CDR2 SNEGSKA (reference sequence). The ends lost 6 bases at V and 2 bases at J; junction bases unmatched: 6. The CDR3 loop spans 14 amino acids.

In this sample, this clonotype turned up many times. The DNA for the CDR3 is TGTGCCAGCAGCTTAGGGACTAGCGGGACCCGCTACGAGCAGTACTTC. This translates into CASSLGTSGTRYEQYF. The chain couples TRBV7-2 to TRBJ2-7; TRBD2 agrees at 12 bases. V was pared by 1 base and J by 3 bases, with 4 bases of the junction left unmatched. The CDR3 extends over 16 amino acids. Germline lookup yields CDR1 SGHTA and CDR2 FQGNSA. The full variable domain, its missing parts supplied by reference TRBV7-2 and TRBJ2-7, is GAGVSQSPSNKVTEKGKDVELRCDPISGHTALYWYRQSLGQGLEFLIYFQGNSAPDKSGLPSDRFSAERTGGSVSTLTIQRTQQEDSAVYLCASSLGTSGTRYEQYFGPGTRLTVT.

The chain recombines TRBV5-8 with TRBJ2-5; tentatively, D is TRBD2 (7 bases). CDR3 size: 16 residues. V lost 3 bases and J 6 bases, leaving 21 bases between the germline ends. Germline lookup yields CDR1 SGHTS and CDR2 YDEGEE. The CDR3: CASSWGRAGAGKTQYF. The CDR3 DNA follows: TGTGCCAGCAGCTGGGGGCGGGCGGGAGCAGGGAAGACCCAGTACTTC.

There are many counts of this clonotype. The chain carries TRBV12-3 or TRBV12-4 and TRBJ2-1, with D possibly being TRBD2 (5 bases). The CDR3 is made up of 15 amino acids. The V end lost 3 bases, the J end lost 2 bases, and 11 bases lay between the germline ends. The CDR3 reads CASSFRAGPYNEQFF. The CDR3 DNA reads as TGTGCCAGCAGTTTTAGGGCGGGCCCCTACAATGAGCAGTTCTTC.